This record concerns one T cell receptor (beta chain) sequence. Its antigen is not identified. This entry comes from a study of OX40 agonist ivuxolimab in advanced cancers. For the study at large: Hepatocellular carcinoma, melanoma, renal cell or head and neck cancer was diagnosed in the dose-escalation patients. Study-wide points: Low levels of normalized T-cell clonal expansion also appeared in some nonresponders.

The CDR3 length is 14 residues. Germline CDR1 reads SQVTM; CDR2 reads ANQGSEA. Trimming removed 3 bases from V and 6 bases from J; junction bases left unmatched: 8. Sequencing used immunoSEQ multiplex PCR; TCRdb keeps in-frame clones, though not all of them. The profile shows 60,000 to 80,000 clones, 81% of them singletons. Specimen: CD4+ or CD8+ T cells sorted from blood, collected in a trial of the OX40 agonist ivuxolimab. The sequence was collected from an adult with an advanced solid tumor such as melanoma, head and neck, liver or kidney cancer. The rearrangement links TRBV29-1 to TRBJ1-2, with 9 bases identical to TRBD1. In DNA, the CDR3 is TGCAGCGTTGACCAGGGGGGGACAGGGAATGGCTACACCTTC. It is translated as CSVDQGGTGNGYTF. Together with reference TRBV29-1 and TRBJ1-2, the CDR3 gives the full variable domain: SAVISQKPSRDICQRGTSLTIQCQVDSQVTMMFWYRQQPGQSLTLIATANQGSEATYESGFVIDKFPISRPNLTFSTLTVSNMSPEDSSIYLCSVDQGGTGNGYTFGSGTRLTVV.